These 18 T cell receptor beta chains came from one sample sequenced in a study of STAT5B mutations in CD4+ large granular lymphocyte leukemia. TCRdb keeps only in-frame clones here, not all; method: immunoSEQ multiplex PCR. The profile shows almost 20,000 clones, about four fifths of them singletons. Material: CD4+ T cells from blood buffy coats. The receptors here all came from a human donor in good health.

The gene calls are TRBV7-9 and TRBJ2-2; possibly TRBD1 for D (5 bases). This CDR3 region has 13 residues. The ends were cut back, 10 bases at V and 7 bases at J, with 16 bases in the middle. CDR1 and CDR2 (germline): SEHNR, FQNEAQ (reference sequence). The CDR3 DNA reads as TGTGCCACCAGGGCTCACGGCGGCGGGGAGCTGTTTTTT. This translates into CATRAHGGGELFF.

The DNA for the CDR3 is TGTGCCAGCAGCGCAGACTTCACCTACTCGCGGGAGCAGTACTTC. Amino acids: CASSADFTYSREQYF. The chain employs TRBV14 and TRBJ2-7; D not certain. Germline lookup yields CDR1 SGHDN and CDR2 FVKESK. Trimming removed 5 bases at V and 7 bases at J, with 21 bases between. This CDR3 has 15 amino acids.

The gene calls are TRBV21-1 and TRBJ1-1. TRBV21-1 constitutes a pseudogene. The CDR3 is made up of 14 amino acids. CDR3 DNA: TGTGCCAGCAGCAAAGAAGGTGGGGACACTGAAGCTTTCTTT. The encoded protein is CASSKEGGDTEAFF.

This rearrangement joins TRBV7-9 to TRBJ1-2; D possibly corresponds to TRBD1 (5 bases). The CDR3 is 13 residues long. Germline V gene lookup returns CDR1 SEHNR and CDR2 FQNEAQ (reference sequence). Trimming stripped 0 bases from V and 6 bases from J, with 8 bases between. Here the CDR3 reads CASSLAEGDGYTF. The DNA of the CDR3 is TGTGCCAGCAGCTTAGCGGAAGGGGATGGCTACACCTTC.

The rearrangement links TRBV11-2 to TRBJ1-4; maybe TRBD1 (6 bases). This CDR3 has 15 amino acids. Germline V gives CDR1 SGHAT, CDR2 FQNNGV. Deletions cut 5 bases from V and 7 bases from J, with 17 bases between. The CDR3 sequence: CASSISSGESEKLFF. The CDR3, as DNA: TGTGCCAGCAGCATTTCGTCAGGGGAAAGTGAAAAACTGTTTTTT.

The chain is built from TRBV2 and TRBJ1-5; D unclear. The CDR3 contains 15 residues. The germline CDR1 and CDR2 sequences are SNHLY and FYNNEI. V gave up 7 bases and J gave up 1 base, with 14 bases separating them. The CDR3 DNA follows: TGTGCCAGCAACGGGCGGGGTTGGAGCAATCAGCCCCAGCATTTT. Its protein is CASNGRGWSNQPQHF.

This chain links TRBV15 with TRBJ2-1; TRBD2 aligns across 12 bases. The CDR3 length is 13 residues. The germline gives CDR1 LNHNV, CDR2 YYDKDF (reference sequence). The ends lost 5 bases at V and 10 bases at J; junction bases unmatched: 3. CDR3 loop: CATSWGTSGEQFF. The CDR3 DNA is TGTGCCACCAGCTGGGGGACTAGCGGGGAGCAGTTCTTC.

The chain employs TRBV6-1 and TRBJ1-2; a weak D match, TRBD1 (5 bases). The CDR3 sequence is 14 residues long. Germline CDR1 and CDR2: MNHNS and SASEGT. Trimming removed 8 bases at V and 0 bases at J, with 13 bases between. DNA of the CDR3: TGTGCCAGCTTACGGGACCTGACTAACTATGGCTACACCTTC. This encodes CASLRDLTNYGYTF.

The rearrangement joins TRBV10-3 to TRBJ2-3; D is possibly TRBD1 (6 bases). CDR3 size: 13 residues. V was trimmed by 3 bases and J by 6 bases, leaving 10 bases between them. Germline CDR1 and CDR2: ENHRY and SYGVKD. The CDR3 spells CAISDSGADTQYF. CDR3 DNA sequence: TGTGCCATCAGTGACTCAGGGGCGGATACGCAGTATTTT.

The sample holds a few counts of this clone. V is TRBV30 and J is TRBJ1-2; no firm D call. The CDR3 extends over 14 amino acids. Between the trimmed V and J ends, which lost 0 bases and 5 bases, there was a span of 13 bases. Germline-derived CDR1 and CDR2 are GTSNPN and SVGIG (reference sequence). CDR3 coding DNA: TGTGCCTGGAGTGTACGCAGGACGGCGTATGGCTACACCTTC. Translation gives CAWSVRRTAYGYTF.

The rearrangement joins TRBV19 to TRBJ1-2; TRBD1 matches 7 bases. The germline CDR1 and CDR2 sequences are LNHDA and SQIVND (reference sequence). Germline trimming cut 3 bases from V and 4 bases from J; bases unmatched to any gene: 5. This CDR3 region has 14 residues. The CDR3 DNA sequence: TGTGCCAGTAGTATGCAGGGGGTTGGCTATGGCTACACCTTC. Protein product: CASSMQGVGYGYTF.

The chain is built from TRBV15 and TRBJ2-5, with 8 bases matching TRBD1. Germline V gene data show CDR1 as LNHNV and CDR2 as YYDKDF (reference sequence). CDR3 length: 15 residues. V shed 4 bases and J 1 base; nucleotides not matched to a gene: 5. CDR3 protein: CATSTGQDFQETQYF. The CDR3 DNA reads TGTGCCACCAGCACGGGACAGGATTTCCAAGAGACCCAGTACTTC. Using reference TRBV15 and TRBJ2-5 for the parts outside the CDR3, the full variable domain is DAMVIQNPRYQVTQFGKPVTLSCSQTLNHNVMYWYQQKSSQAPKLLFHYYDKDFNNEADTPDNFQSRRPNTSFCFLDIRSPGLGDTAMYLCATSTGQDFQETQYFGPGTRLLVL.

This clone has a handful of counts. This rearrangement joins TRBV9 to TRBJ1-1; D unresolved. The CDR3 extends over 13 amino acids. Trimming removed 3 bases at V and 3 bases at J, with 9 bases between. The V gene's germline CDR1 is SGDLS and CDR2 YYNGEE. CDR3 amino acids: CASSATWDTEAFF. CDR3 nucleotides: TGTGCCAGCAGCGCAACCTGGGACACTGAAGCTTTCTTT.

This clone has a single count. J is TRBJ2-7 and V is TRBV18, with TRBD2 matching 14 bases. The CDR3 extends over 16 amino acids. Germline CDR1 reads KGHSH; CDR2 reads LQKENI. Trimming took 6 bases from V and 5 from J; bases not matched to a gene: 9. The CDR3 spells CASSPGLAGALHEQYF. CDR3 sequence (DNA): TGTGCCAGCTCGCCGGGACTAGCGGGAGCTCTCCACGAGCAGTACTTC.

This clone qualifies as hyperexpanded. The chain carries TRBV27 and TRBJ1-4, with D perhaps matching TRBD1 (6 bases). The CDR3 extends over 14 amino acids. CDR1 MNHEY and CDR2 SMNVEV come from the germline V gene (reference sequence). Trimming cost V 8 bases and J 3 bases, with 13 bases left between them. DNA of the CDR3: TGTGCCAGCTGCCCGGGACAAGCTAATGAAAAACTGTTTTTT. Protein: CASCPGQANEKLFF.

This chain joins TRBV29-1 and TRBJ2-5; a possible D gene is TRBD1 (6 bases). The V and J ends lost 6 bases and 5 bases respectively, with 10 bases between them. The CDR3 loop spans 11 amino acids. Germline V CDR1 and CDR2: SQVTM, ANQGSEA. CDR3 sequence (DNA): TGCAGCGTGGGGGCTTTGGAGACCCAGTACTTC. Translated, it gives CSVGALETQYF. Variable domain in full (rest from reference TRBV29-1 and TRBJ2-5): SAVISQKPSRDICQRGTSLTIQCQVDSQVTMMFWYRQQPGQSLTLIATANQGSEATYESGFVIDKFPISRPNLTFSTLTVSNMSPEDSSIYLCSVGALETQYFGPGTRLLVL.

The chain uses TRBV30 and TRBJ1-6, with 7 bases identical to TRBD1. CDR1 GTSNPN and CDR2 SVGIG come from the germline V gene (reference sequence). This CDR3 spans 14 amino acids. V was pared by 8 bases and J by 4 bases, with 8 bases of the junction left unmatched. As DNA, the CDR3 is TGTGCCCTCGGGACAGTACTTTATAATTCACCCCTCCACTTT. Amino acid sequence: CALGTVLYNSPLHF.

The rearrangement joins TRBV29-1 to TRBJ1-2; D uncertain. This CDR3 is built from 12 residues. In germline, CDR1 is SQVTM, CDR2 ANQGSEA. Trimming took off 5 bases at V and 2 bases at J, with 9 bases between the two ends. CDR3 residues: CSVIRPNYGYTF. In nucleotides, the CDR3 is TGCAGCGTTATAAGGCCGAACTATGGCTACACCTTC.